The 29 T cell receptor beta chains reported below all come from one sample, sequenced in a study of blood T cell repertoires in COVID-19. The assay was immunoSEQ multiplex PCR, and TCRdb's table has in-frame clones only and misses some. The top ten hold around 5.9% of the sample, which has some 100,000 clones, roughly 80% seen once. Sequencing was carried out using peripheral blood. The receptors shown here come from a man aged 70 or older with acute or convalescent COVID-19.

This rearrangement joins TRBV6-2 or TRBV6-3 to TRBJ2-5, with 11 bases matching TRBD1. Trimming removed 0 bases from V and 6 bases from J; junction bases left unmatched: 15. Germline CDR1 and CDR2: MNHEY and SVGEGT. The CDR3 loop spans 19 amino acids. The CDR3 coding sequence is TGTGCCAGCAGTTACTCGTCACCAATTCGGACAGGGGGCGCGCAGACCCAGTACTTC. This encodes CASSYSSPIRTGGAQTQYF.

The sample holds a few counts of this clone. V is TRBV19 and J is TRBJ1-1, with D unclear. Looked up from germline, CDR1 is LNHDA and CDR2 is SQIVND (reference sequence). The V gene lost 5 bases and the J gene lost 1 base, with 14 bases spanning the gap. The CDR3 has 15 residues. The CDR3 DNA reads TGTGCCAGTAGTCACCGCTGGGAGACGAACACTGAAGCTTTCTTT. This sequence encodes CASSHRWETNTEAFF.

J is TRBJ1-3 and V is TRBV7-2; D is ambiguous. Germline CDR1 and CDR2: SGHTA and FQGNSA. Trimming cost V 1 base and J 0 bases, with 7 bases left between them. CDR3 length: 15 residues. CDR3 coding DNA: TGTGCCAGCAGCTTAGTTGGCAGCTCTGGAAACACCATATATTTT. Amino acids: CASSLVGSSGNTIYF.

Only one count was recorded for this clone. J is TRBJ2-2 and V is TRBV11-1; D is unclear. The V end lost 7 bases, the J end lost 0 bases, and 12 bases lay between the germline ends. Germline CDR1 SGHAT, CDR2 FQDESV (reference sequence). The CDR3 extends over 15 amino acids. For the CDR3, the DNA is TGTGCCAGCACCCCACAGCTGGCGAACACCGGGGAGCTGTTTTTT. Its translation is CASTPQLANTGELFF.

Here the CDR3 DNA reads TGTGCCAGCAGCGTAGAGACCCAGTACTTC. Its protein product is CASSVETQYF. The rearrangement links TRBV2 to TRBJ2-5, with no clear D. The germline CDR1 and CDR2 sequences are SNHLY and FYNNEI. V was pared by 6 bases and J by 4 bases, with 3 bases between. The CDR3 totals 10 residues.

The chain has TRBV5-1 and TRBJ2-7, with TRBD2 identical over 14 bases. This CDR3 comprises 16 residues. After removal of 0 bases from V and 5 bases from J, the junction contained 4 bases not matched to a gene. CDR1 SGHRS and CDR2 YFSETQ come from the germline V gene. CDR3 protein: CASSLGGTSGSNEQYF. The DNA for the CDR3 is TGCGCCAGCAGCTTGGGGGGGACTAGCGGGAGTAACGAGCAGTACTTC.

The rearrangement links TRBV6-2 or TRBV6-3 to TRBJ1-5; the match to TRBD1 covers 9 bases. Per germline, CDR1 MNHEY and CDR2 SVGEGT. The V gene end was trimmed by 4 bases and the J gene end by 6 bases; junction bases not matched to a gene: 7. The CDR3 runs 15 residues. This CDR3 is CASSSRDRDLQPQHF. The CDR3 nucleotides read TGTGCCAGCAGTTCCCGGGACAGGGATCTTCAGCCCCAGCATTTT.

This chain links TRBV5-1 with TRBJ2-7, with 10 bases matching TRBD2. The CDR3 has 15 amino acids. In germline, CDR1 is SGHRS, CDR2 YFSETQ. V dropped 1 base and J dropped 2; count of bases not matched to a gene: 3. The CDR3 sequence is CASSLLAGGAYEQYF. DNA of the CDR3: TGCGCCAGCAGCTTGTTAGCGGGAGGCGCCTACGAGCAGTACTTC.

The sample holds many counts of this clone. V usage is TRBV27 and J usage is TRBJ2-2; no clear D. This CDR3 has 14 residues. Trimming removed 5 bases at V and 6 bases at J, with 13 bases between. Germline CDR1 MNHEY, CDR2 SMNVEV (reference sequence). CDR3 DNA sequence: TGTGCCAGCAGTGGAGTGACCTGGGCCGGGGAGCTGTTTTTT. Its translation is CASSGVTWAGELFF.

This CDR3 reads CASSRGGYNEQFF. The CDR3 DNA is TGTGCCAGCAGTAGGGGGGGATACAATGAGCAGTTCTTC. This rearrangement joins TRBV3-1 (or the pseudogene TRBV3-2) to TRBJ2-1; TRBD2 might be the D (7 bases). Trimming stripped 6 bases from V and 4 bases from J, with 10 bases between. Germline lookup yields CDR1 LGHDT and CDR2 YNNKEL (reference sequence). This CDR3 contains 13 residues.

The DNA of the CDR3 is TGTGCCAGCAGCTTAGGGGGAGCGACGGGGGAGCAGTACTTC. It codes for CASSLGGATGEQYF. The chain carries TRBV13 and TRBJ2-7, with D possibly TRBD2 on 5 matching bases. Germline CDR1 reads PRHDT; CDR2 reads FYEKMQ (reference sequence). With 0 bases removed from V and 7 bases from J, the gap between germline ends came to 13 bases. The CDR3 spans 14 residues. The full variable domain, completed using reference TRBV13 and TRBJ2-7, is AAGVIQSPRHLIKEKRETATLKCYPIPRHDTVYWYQQGPGQDPQFLISFYEKMQSDKGSIPDRFSAQQFSDYHSELNMSSLELGDSALYFCASSLGGATGEQYFGPGTRLTVT.

V usage is TRBV18 and J usage is TRBJ2-7, with 10 nucleotides matching TRBD1. The CDR3 is made up of 14 amino acids. V dropped 3 bases and J dropped 4; count of bases not matched to a gene: 3. The V gene's germline CDR1 is KGHSH and CDR2 LQKENI. CDR3 nucleotides: TGTGCCAGCTCACCGCGGACAGGGGGTTACGAGCAGTACTTC. Residues: CASSPRTGGYEQYF. Full variable domain (rest looked up from reference TRBV18 and TRBJ2-7): NAGVMQNPRHLVRRRGQEARLRCSPMKGHSHVYWYRQLPEEGLKFMVYLQKENIIDESGMPKERFSAEFPKEGPSILRIQQVVRGDSAAYFCASSPRTGGYEQYFGPGTRLTVT.

This clone was found once. CDR3 in DNA: TGTGCCAGCAGCTTAGTTCCAAAAGCGGGAGGGTCCGGCAATGAGCAGTTCTTC. As protein: CASSLVPKAGGSGNEQFF. The chain combines TRBV7-9 with TRBJ2-1; 10 bases match TRBD2. The CDR3 has 18 residues. With V trimmed by 1 base and J by 6 bases, 12 bases remained unmatched. CDR1 is SEHNR, CDR2 FQNEAQ, per germline (reference sequence).

The chain links TRBV18 to TRBJ2-1; D remains ambiguous. Per the germline V gene, CDR1 is KGHSH and CDR2 is LQKENI. The CDR3 is 13 residues long. V lost 3 bases and J lost 8, with 11 bases in between. The CDR3 region has the DNA TGTGCCAGCTCACCTGAACTCGAAGATGAGCAGTTCTTC. Its protein is CASSPELEDEQFF.

The chain has TRBV28 and TRBJ1-1; 9 bases align to TRBD1. The CDR3 has 14 residues. The germline V gene has CDR1 MDHEN and CDR2 SYDVKM. Trimming took 6 bases from V and 5 from J; bases not matched to a gene: 7. The CDR3: CASSYRDRVTEAFF. In nucleotides, the CDR3 is TGTGCCAGCAGCTACCGGGACAGGGTGACTGAAGCTTTCTTT.

This clone was seen a few times. The V gene is TRBV2, the J gene TRBJ2-7; D is perhaps TRBD1 (6 bases). The CDR3 is 13 amino acids. The germline gives CDR1 SNHLY, CDR2 FYNNEI. V lost 8 bases and J 2 bases, leaving 13 bases between the germline ends. The CDR3 DNA reads TGTGCCAGCGGACAGCCGGCGCCCTACGAGCAGTACTTC. This encodes CASGQPAPYEQYF.

By frequency in the sample, this clone is large (0.1 to 1%). V is TRBV6-5 and J is TRBJ2-7; the D gene is possibly TRBD2 (5 bases). CDR3 length equals 14 residues. Trimming stripped 2 bases from V and 5 bases from J, with 13 bases between. In germline, CDR1 is MNHEY, CDR2 SVGAGI. As DNA, the CDR3 is TGTGCCAGCAGTTACGAGGGTCCGTGGGACGAGCAGTACTTC. Its translation: CASSYEGPWDEQYF.

The genes are TRBV5-5 and TRBJ1-1; the match to TRBD1 covers 7 bases. This CDR3 contains 15 residues. V shed 4 bases and J 7 bases; nucleotides not matched to a gene: 13. From germline, CDR1 is SGHKS and CDR2 YYEKEE (reference sequence). The CDR3 here is CASSLQTGNSFEAFF. The CDR3 bases are TGTGCCAGCAGCCTCCAGACAGGGAACTCCTTTGAAGCTTTCTTT.

The chain has TRBV5-8 and TRBJ2-3; 9 nucleotides match TRBD2. V was clipped by 0 bases and J by 5 bases; unmatched bases: 19. The length of the CDR3 is 20 residues. Germline CDR1 is SGHTS and CDR2 is YDEGEE. CDR3 protein: CASSLASGRPGLAVKDTQYF. CDR3 DNA: TGTGCCAGCAGCTTGGCTTCAGGGAGACCGGGACTAGCCGTAAAAGATACGCAGTATTTT.

In the case of this clone: Within the sample, other DNA sequences also encode this same CDR3. The chain has TRBV7-9 and TRBJ1-2, with D perhaps TRBD1 (5 bases). Per the germline V gene, CDR1 is SEHNR and CDR2 is FQNEAQ (reference sequence). Trimming removed 5 bases from V and 1 base from J, with 14 bases in between. The CDR3 totals 15 residues. The CDR3 sequence is CASSLTGASNYGYTF. In DNA form, the CDR3 reads TGTGCCAGCAGCCTTACAGGCGCGAGTAACTATGGCTACACCTTC.

This clone was found once. This chain uses TRBV4-1 with TRBJ2-2; 15 bases match TRBD2. The CDR3 totals 18 residues. Looked up from germline, CDR1 is MGHRA and CDR2 is YSYEKL. The ends lost 4 bases at V and 6 bases at J; junction bases unmatched: 9. Here the CDR3 reads CASSRGLAGGPGAGELFF. Here the CDR3 DNA reads TGCGCCAGCAGCCGAGGACTAGCGGGGGGGCCAGGGGCCGGGGAGCTGTTTTTT.

V is TRBV18 and J is TRBJ1-1; tentative D call: TRBD1 (6 bases). The V end lost 3 bases, the J end lost 5 bases, and 13 bases lay between the germline ends. The CDR3 contains 14 residues. Germline CDR1 and CDR2: KGHSH and LQKENI. The CDR3 DNA sequence: TGTGCCAGCTCACCTGAGTTAACAGGGACTGAAGCTTTCTTT. Translation: CASSPELTGTEAFF.

The DNA for the CDR3 is TGTGCCATTGGGACAGAACCCGAGACCCAGTACTTC. This encodes CAIGTEPETQYF. The chain combines TRBV10-3 with TRBJ2-5; the match to TRBD1 covers 7 bases. The CDR3 contains 12 residues. CDR1 and CDR2 from the germline V gene are ENHRY and SYGVKD. Trimming took 9 bases from V and 5 from J; bases not matched to a gene: 6.

The sample holds a few counts of this clone. The genes are TRBV9 and TRBJ1-5, with D uncertain. Germline-derived CDR1 and CDR2 are SGDLS and YYNGEE. Trimming removed 0 bases at V and 5 bases at J, with 9 bases between. The CDR3 is made up of 14 amino acids. CDR3 loop: CASSVGNEDQPQHF. The CDR3 coding sequence is TGTGCCAGCAGCGTAGGGAATGAGGATCAGCCCCAGCATTTT.

The V gene is TRBV24-1, the J gene TRBJ2-3; TRBD2 might be the D (6 bases). The CDR3 has 16 amino acids. Between the trimmed V and J ends, which lost 4 bases and 5 bases, there was a span of 18 bases. Germline V lookup: CDR1 KGHDR, CDR2 SFDVKD. CDR3 protein: CATSDPTGLGGDTQYF. CDR3 coding DNA: TGTGCCACCAGTGACCCGACCGGACTGGGAGGAGATACGCAGTATTTT.

The table lists this clone with a few counts. V usage is TRBV28 and J usage is TRBJ2-2, with D tentatively TRBD1 (5 bases). Per the germline V gene, CDR1 is MDHEN and CDR2 is SYDVKM. There are 14 residues in the CDR3. V shed 6 bases and J shed 3 bases, with 11 bases lying between them. The CDR3 sequence is CASSSGFYTGELFF. The CDR3 nucleotides are TGTGCCAGCAGCTCAGGGTTTTACACCGGGGAGCTGTTTTTT. Full variable domain (rest looked up from reference TRBV28 and TRBJ2-2): DVKVTQSSRYLVKRTGEKVFLECVQDMDHENMFWYRQDPGLGLRLIYFSYDVKMKEKGDIPEGYSVSREKKERFSLILESASTNQTSMYLCASSSGFYTGELFFGEGSRLTVL.

The V call is TRBV7-9, the J call TRBJ1-1, with a tentative D call TRBD1 (6 bases). CDR1 is SEHNR and CDR2 is FQNEAQ in the germline V gene (reference sequence). This CDR3 is built from 13 residues. V lost 6 bases, J lost 2 bases, and 10 bases lay in between. CDR3 coding DNA: TGTGCCAGCAGACGAGGGGGAAACACTGAAGCTTTCTTT. It specifies CASRRGGNTEAFF.

The genes are TRBV7-9 and TRBJ1-4, with 7 bases fitting TRBD1. This CDR3 contains 18 residues. From germline, CDR1 is SEHNR and CDR2 FQNEAQ (reference sequence). J gave up 8 bases and V 5 bases, and 20 bases lay outside the gene matches. CDR3 coding DNA: TGTGCCAGCAGCACAAGCTCCCTAAGACAGGGACGTGAAGAAAAACTGTTTTTT. Amino acid sequence: CASSTSSLRQGREEKLFF.

V and J are TRBV5-4 and TRBJ2-3, with TRBD2 matching over 12 bases. CDR1 is SGHNT and CDR2 is YYREEE in the germline V gene (reference sequence). J gave up 4 bases and V 0 bases, and 6 bases lay outside the gene matches. The CDR3 length is 17 residues. The DNA for the CDR3 is TGTGCCAGCAGCTTGGGGCTAGCGGGAGGGCCGGCAGATACGCAGTATTTT. This codes for CASSLGLAGGPADTQYF.